One and the same sample provided the 9 T cell receptor beta chains below, sequenced in a study of cytomegalovirus exposure and HLA in healthy donors. The PCR had 60 Vbeta and 13 Jbeta primers. This table comes from immunoSEQ multiplex PCR, and its TCRdb copy is limited to in-frame clones, with some not included. The repertoire holds 65,000 or so clones, about 78% seen once, with 3% in the top ten. The sequencing input was PBMCs. These receptor sequences come from a girl between 10 and 17 years old in good health and CMV-seropositive.

This rearrangement joins TRBV7-9 to TRBJ1-6; 7 bases are shared with TRBD1. Per germline, CDR1 SEHNR and CDR2 FQNEAQ (reference sequence). V trimming: 5 bases; J trimming: 7 bases; junction bases outside the gene matches: 11. This CDR3 is built from 16 residues. The CDR3 region is CASSPMPGQKNSPLHF. The CDR3 bases are TGTGCCAGCAGCCCAATGCCGGGACAGAAAAATTCACCCCTCCACTTT.

To note about this clone: Mismatch with germline at one junction end may stem from a read error. V usage is TRBV20-1 and J usage is TRBJ1-2; D is possibly TRBD1 (5 bases). The V gene's germline CDR1 is DFQATT and CDR2 SNEGSKA (reference sequence). This CDR3 region has 9 residues. CDR3 nucleotide sequence: TGCAGTGCCACGGACGGACAAGACTTC. Translation: CSATDGQDF.

This chain uses TRBV7-9 with TRBJ1-5; D remains unclear. The CDR3 has 14 amino acids. Germline CDR1 is SEHNR and CDR2 is FQNEAQ (reference sequence). With 6 bases removed from V and 2 bases from J, the gap between germline ends came to 11 bases. The CDR3 sequence: CASSNTVGNQPQHF. In DNA form, the CDR3 reads TGTGCCAGCAGTAATACGGTGGGCAATCAGCCCCAGCATTTT. The full variable domain, its missing parts supplied by reference TRBV7-9 and TRBJ1-5, is DTGVSQNPRHKITKRGQNVTFRCDPISEHNRLYWYRQTLGQGPEFLTYFQNEAQLEKSRLLSDRFSAERPKGSFSTLEIQRTEQGDSAMYLCASSNTVGNQPQHFGDGTRLSIL.

The chain uses TRBV5-1 and TRBJ2-7; possibly TRBD1 for D (6 bases). Germline CDR1 SGHRS, CDR2 YFSETQ. V lost 4 bases and J lost 0, with 14 bases in between. The CDR3 contains 15 residues. CDR3: CASSAQGMSSYEQYF. The CDR3 region has the DNA TGCGCCAGCAGCGCCCAGGGGATGAGCTCCTACGAGCAGTACTTC.

The chain joins TRBV7-2 to TRBJ2-5; TRBD2 matches 14 bases. Unmatched junction bases numbered 7, after V lost 3 bases and J lost 4 bases. Germline loops: CDR1 SGHTA, CDR2 FQGNSA. The CDR3 runs to 17 residues. CDR3 in amino acids: CASSFRAGLAGGETQYF. CDR3 bases: TGTGCCAGCAGCTTCCGAGCCGGACTAGCGGGAGGAGAGACCCAGTACTTC.

This chain uses TRBV5-6 with TRBJ2-1; D not certain. This CDR3 comprises 14 residues. In germline, CDR1 is SGHDT, CDR2 YYEEEE. Trimming took off 0 bases at V and 2 bases at J, with 6 bases between the two ends. The CDR3 protein is CASSLGLAYNEQFF. The CDR3 nucleotides read TGTGCCAGCAGCTTGGGGCTAGCCTACAATGAGCAGTTCTTC.

This clone was picked up one time. The rearrangement links TRBV6-5 to TRBJ2-7; 11 nucleotides line up with TRBD1. V shed 2 bases, J shed 5 bases, and the junction held 5 bases outside the gene matches. CDR3 length: 15 amino acids. Germline assignment: CDR1 MNHEY and CDR2 SVGAGI. Here the CDR3 reads CASSYRDRGFHEQYF. In DNA, the CDR3 is TGTGCCAGCAGTTACCGGGACAGGGGGTTCCACGAGCAGTACTTC.

V is TRBV4-1 and J is TRBJ1-1; 8 nucleotides match TRBD1. Trimming removed 4 bases from V and 1 base from J; junction bases left unmatched: 8. This CDR3 spans 16 amino acids. CDR1 MGHRA and CDR2 YSYEKL come from the germline V gene. As DNA, the CDR3 is TGCGCCAGCAGCCTACTGACAGGGGACCAGAACACTGAAGCTTTCTTT. It specifies CASSLLTGDQNTEAFF.

CDR3 amino acids: CASQQGVDEKLFF. CDR3 bases: TGTGCCAGTCAACAGGGAGTAGATGAAAAACTGTTTTTT. This rearrangement joins TRBV19 to TRBJ1-4; tentative D call: TRBD1 (6 bases). Germline V gene data show CDR1 as LNHDA and CDR2 as SQIVND (reference sequence). The CDR3 length is 13 residues. The ends were cut back, 8 bases at V and 6 bases at J, with 13 bases in the middle.